This T cell receptor (beta chain) originates from a study of identical twins. V lost 4 bases and J lost 2, with 11 bases in between. This CDR3 region has 15 residues. Germline V gene lookup returns CDR1 ENHRY and CDR2 SYGVKD. TCRdb reprocessed the 5' RACE reads via MiXCR and lists one record per CDR3 protein. The sample holds hundreds of thousands of distinct CDR3 sequences, 20% to 25% seen once. This clonotype has a handful of counts. The same data also contributed to another study, on T cells expressing NK-cell markers.

The chain links TRBV10-3 to TRBJ2-2; no clear D. The sequence was collected from a woman aged 18-35 years in good health. Sequenced: PBMCs. The CDR3 reads CAISGRRTNTGELFF. The CDR3 DNA sequence: TGTGCCATCAGTGGGCGCCGGACCAACACCGGGGAGCTGTTTTTT.